The 14 T cell receptor beta chains listed next were all sequenced from one sample in a study of blood T cells in healthy people across ages. Alongside a J-beta primer mix, a sample-barcoded 5' primer served in a second PCR lasting about 7 to 11 cycles. TCRdb called the 5' RACE reads again in MiXCR, with one record for every CDR3 protein. Of some 860,000 distinct CDR3 sequences listed, approximately 60% are singletons. Sequencing used blood. These receptors originate from a man aged 40-55 years in good health.

This chain links TRBV20-1 with TRBJ2-5; 11 nucleotides match TRBD2. CDR1 DFQATT and CDR2 SNEGSKA come from the germline V gene (reference sequence). This CDR3 is built from 16 residues. Trimming removed 0 bases from V and 11 bases from J; junction bases left unmatched: 14. CDR3 amino acids: CSARDSGLAGGREQYF. CDR3 nucleotides: TGCAGTGCTAGAGACAGCGGCTTAGCGGGAGGGAGAGAGCAGTACTTC.

The chain recombines TRBV29-1 with TRBJ2-3; 7 nucleotides agree with TRBD1. The CDR3 is made up of 13 amino acids. Germline loops: CDR1 SQVTM, CDR2 ANQGSEA. The junction had 4 bases not matched to a gene; V was cut back by 7 bases and J by 0 bases. The CDR3: CSGDRTSTDTQYF. The CDR3 DNA reads as TGCAGCGGGGACAGAACTAGCACAGATACGCAGTATTTT.

This clonotype appeared a few times. The chain uses TRBV27 and TRBJ2-7, with D tentatively TRBD2 (6 bases). This CDR3 contains 14 residues. The V and J ends lost 5 bases and 3 bases respectively, with 14 bases between them. CDR1 MNHEY and CDR2 SMNVEV come from the germline V gene (reference sequence). The CDR3 loop reads CASSLAGTIYEQYF. Here the CDR3 DNA reads TGTGCCAGCAGTCTTGCGGGGACCATCTACGAGCAGTACTTC.

This rearrangement joins TRBV6-2 or TRBV6-3 to TRBJ2-3, with 10 positions matching TRBD2. J was trimmed by 2 bases and V by 2 bases; bases with no gene match: 7. Per the germline V gene, CDR1 is MNHEY and CDR2 is SVGEGT. The CDR3 runs 17 residues. DNA for the CDR3: TGTGCCAGCAGTTACAGGATTAGCGGGGGGCTCACAGATACGCAGTATTTT. The encoded protein is CASSYRISGGLTDTQYF.

This clonotype was found once. At one of its ends the junction is not consistent with the germline gene, which may arise from a read error. The chain links TRBV27 to TRBJ1-1; 8 bases match TRBD1. Per the germline V gene, CDR1 is MNHEY and CDR2 is SMNVEV (reference sequence). The CDR3 extends over 15 amino acids. CDR3 DNA sequence: TGTGCCTGCAGTATACGCCAGGGGGCGTGGACTGAAGCTTTCTTT. Encoded protein: CACSIRQGAWTEAFF.

The chain links TRBV9 to TRBJ2-5; 8 positions agree with TRBD2. Germline assignment: CDR1 SGDLS and CDR2 YYNGEE. There are 16 residues in the CDR3. V was pared by 0 bases and J by 1 base, with 5 bases of the junction left unmatched. In nucleotides, the CDR3 is TGTGCCAGCAGCGTAGGGGGACTAGTATCCCAAGAGACCCAGTACTTC. Its translation: CASSVGGLVSQETQYF. Filled out from reference TRBV9 and TRBJ2-5, the complete variable domain reads DSGVTQTPKHLITATGQRVTLRCSPRSGDLSVYWYQQSLDQGLQFLIQYYNGEERAKGNILERFSAQQFPDLHSELNLSSLELGDSALYFCASSVGGLVSQETQYFGPGTRLLVL.

This clonotype was counted once. J is TRBJ1-5 and V is TRBV18; TRBD1 matches 7 bases. J was trimmed by 4 bases and V by 6 bases; bases with no gene match: 6. Germline CDR1 is KGHSH and CDR2 is LQKENI. The CDR3 runs 14 residues. The CDR3 DNA follows: TGTGCCAGCTCGGGGAACAGGGGAAATCAGCCCCAGCATTTT. Protein: CASSGNRGNQPQHF.

This chain joins TRBV5-1 and TRBJ2-7; 12 nucleotides agree with TRBD2. The CDR3 extends over 18 amino acids. Germline CDR1 and CDR2: SGHRS and YFSETQ. Germline trimming cut 0 bases from V and 0 bases from J; bases unmatched to any gene: 7. The chain's CDR3 is CASSLETSGRTSSYEQYF. The CDR3 coding sequence is TGCGCCAGCAGCTTGGAAACTAGCGGGAGGACGAGCTCCTACGAGCAGTACTTC. The full variable domain, in which reference TRBV5-1 and TRBJ2-7 provide the parts outside the CDR3, is KAGVTQTPRYLIKTRGQQVTLSCSPISGHRSVSWYQQTPGQGLQFLFEYFSETQRNKGNFPGRFSGRQFSNSRSEMNVSTLELGDSALYLCASSLETSGRTSSYEQYFGPGTRLTVT.

This clonotype was found a few times. V gene TRBV7-8 combines with J gene TRBJ2-5; D is possibly TRBD1 (5 bases). The CDR3 is 16 amino acids. The V end lost 5 bases, the J end lost 1 base, and 17 bases lay between the germline ends. CDR1 and CDR2 (germline): SGHVS, FQNEAQ. CDR3 region: CASSRRRQFGQETQYF. The DNA of the CDR3 is TGTGCCAGCAGCCGAAGACGACAGTTTGGCCAAGAGACCCAGTACTTC.

The chain uses TRBV29-1 and TRBJ1-1, with TRBD1 identical over 7 bases. The CDR3 length is 15 residues. With 0 bases clipped from V and 1 base from J, the junction kept 5 bases outside the gene matches. The germline V gene has CDR1 SQVTM and CDR2 ANQGSEA. This chain's CDR3 is CSVEDTTGKNTEAFF. Written as DNA, the CDR3 is TGCAGCGTTGAAGATACGACAGGGAAGAACACTGAAGCTTTCTTT.

Only a few counts were recorded for this clonotype. V is TRBV7-9 and J is TRBJ2-7, with TRBD1 matching 7 bases. CDR1 is SEHNR, CDR2 FQNEAQ, per germline (reference sequence). This CDR3 has 13 residues. With V trimmed by 5 bases and J by 3 bases, 4 bases remained unmatched. For the CDR3, the DNA is TGTGCCAGCAGCGCAGACAGGGTCTACGAGCAGTACTTC. It yields the protein CASSADRVYEQYF.

This clonotype has a single count. This chain joins TRBV29-1 and TRBJ2-2; tentatively, D is TRBD1 (6 bases). Germline V gene sequence: CDR1 SQVTM, CDR2 ANQGSEA. The V end lost 5 bases, the J end lost 2 bases, and 15 bases lay between the germline ends. The CDR3 is 15 residues long. The CDR3 DNA is TGCAGCGTTCTCCCCAGGGGCGGTAACACCGGGGAGCTGTTTTTT. This sequence encodes CSVLPRGGNTGELFF.

The V gene is TRBV6-6, the J gene TRBJ1-2, with D perhaps TRBD1 (5 bases). Germline CDR1 and CDR2: MNHNY and SVGAGI (reference sequence). Between the trimmed V and J ends, which lost 5 bases and 4 bases, there was a span of 14 bases. The CDR3 totals 14 residues. Written as DNA, the CDR3 is TGTGCCAGCAGTACAGGTCAGGGCCGCTATGGCTACACCTTC. Its translation: CASSTGQGRYGYTF.

The rearrangement links TRBV7-9 to TRBJ1-2; D uncertain. Germline V gives CDR1 SEHNR, CDR2 FQNEAQ (reference sequence). The CDR3 is made up of 14 amino acids. Trimming removed 1 base at V and 2 bases at J, with 8 bases between. CDR3 protein: CASSLGGLNYGYTF. Here the CDR3 DNA reads TGTGCCAGCAGCTTAGGCGGCCTCAACTATGGCTACACCTTC.